The table lists the clone carrying this T cell receptor (beta chain) with many counts. This entry comes from a study of regulatory T cells in long-lasting Graves disease. The CDR3 totals 13 residues. Germline-derived CDR1 and CDR2 are DFQATT and SNEGSKA (reference sequence). J was trimmed by 9 bases and V by 0 bases; bases with no gene match: 2. Researchers made TCR beta libraries by using iRepertoire HTBI primers and running Arm-PCR on CDR3 regions. TCRdb reprocessed the multiplex PCR reads via MiXCR and lists one record per CDR3 protein. The repertoire holds 350,000 to 500,000 distinct CDR3 sequences, about 15% seen once, with over 8.5% in the top ten. Time point: newly diagnosed GD, antithyroid drugs for less than 3 months. Scientists built the TCR library using RNA that was extracted from PBMCs. This same sample was also part of a study on T cells in Graves' hyperthyroidism and ophthalmopathy. From that paper: Absent ophthalmopathy progression within 18 months defined stable Graves' hyperthyroidism.

Sequencing was performed on peripheral blood mononuclear cells (PBMCs), taken at new diagnosis, from a patient treated with antithyroid drugs. This TCR was sampled from a woman in her twenties or thirties with Graves disease. V is TRBV20-1 and J is TRBJ1-6; 7 bases align to TRBD1. The CDR3 region has the DNA TGCAGTGCTAGAGAAGGGGGCAGTTCACCCCTCCACTTT. As protein: CSAREGGSSPLHF.